The table lists the clone carrying this T cell receptor beta chain with many counts. These data are taken from a study of Graves' ophthalmopathy and Graves' hyperthyroidism. As the template, RNA transcripts were used to amplify TCR beta CDR3 regions. Amplification began with first-round RT-PCR using HTBI primers, then second-round multiplex PCR was performed. Using its own MiXCR run on the multiplex PCR reads, TCRdb lists one record per CDR3 protein. The sample yields about half a million distinct CDR3 sequences, around an eighth seen once. The CDR3 spans 16 residues. Germline-derived CDR1 and CDR2 are MRHNA and SNTAGT. The junction had 8 bases not matched to a gene; V was cut back by 0 bases and J by 3 bases.

Sequencing was carried out using blood. V usage is TRBV6-4 and J usage is TRBJ2-7; 7 positions match TRBD1. This sequence was found in a woman aged 30 to 39 with Graves' ophthalmopathy. This chain's CDR3 is CASSDSIKRTGYEQYF. The CDR3 DNA reads TGTGCCAGCAGTGACTCAATTAAACGGACAGGCTACGAGCAGTACTTC.